Listed below are T cell receptor beta chains from one sample, sequenced in a study of blood T cell repertoires in COVID-19. Sequencing used immunoSEQ multiplex PCR; TCRdb keeps in-frame clones, though not all of them. The sample lists 200,000 to 300,000 clones, 65% to 90% occurring once. The material sequenced was peripheral blood. The receptors were gathered from a man aged 40-49 years who had recovered from COVID-19. CDR3s include the opening cysteine and the closing phenylalanine or tryptophan. Fields, in order: J gene, V gene, CDR3 protein.

TRBJ2-7 TRBV7-8 CASSPRTGPFEQYF
TRBJ2-5 TRBV4-3 CASSQAGGRKETQYF
TRBJ1-4 TRBV4-3 CASSQEGGWPNEKLFF
TRBJ1-4 TRBV19 CASSIDQQVRTGRDEKLFF
TRBJ1-2 TRBV18 CASSTSPGQGRDGYTF
TRBJ2-7 TRBV6-2/TRBV6-3 CASSYSFARGGYTYEQYF
TRBJ1-1 TRBV30 CAWSDSPAVAKAFF
TRBJ2-1 TRBV30 CACPGVGVEQFF
TRBJ1-1 TRBV29-1 CSVAGGFGPRNTEAFF
TRBJ2-7 TRBV6-5 CASSYRTSGGSYEQYF
TRBJ2-7 TRBV30 CAWSVGQGSDEQYF
TRBJ1-2 TRBV3-1/TRBV3-2 CASSQARGSYTF
TRBJ2-7 TRBV9 CASSRMAGTSYEQYF
TRBJ2-1 TRBV18 CASSPLAGGRNEQFF
TRBJ2-7 TRBV5-4 CASSLGQSYEQYF
TRBJ1-1 TRBV11-3 CASSLDAGTGGGRTEAFF
TRBJ1-5 TRBV27 CASRSGDTYSNQPQHF
TRBJ2-3 TRBV29-1 CSVEDGGDTQYF
TRBJ2-1 TRBV27 CASSRGDSYNEQFF
TRBJ1-2 TRBV5-4 CASSWGQGANYGYTF
TRBJ2-7 TRBV18 CASSPLNAGAYEQYF
TRBJ1-2 TRBV5-1 CASSLAAGGLSGYTF
TRBJ2-3 TRBV27 CASSLRLAGVSDTQYF
TRBJ2-7 TRBV7-2 CASSRTPLPPYEQYF
TRBJ2-7 TRBV27 CASRRTGVSYEQYF
TRBJ2-6 TRBV19 CASSKRAGGSGANVLTF
TRBJ2-7 TRBV27 CASRLSGLNTIEYEQYF
TRBJ2-1 TRBV7-9 CASSPGLAQYNEQFF
TRBJ2-7 TRBV9 CASSVGGSVREQYF
TRBJ2-4 TRBV6-5 CASTGQRNIQYF
TRBJ1-3 TRBV30 CAWSVSVSGNTIYF
TRBJ2-1 TRBV3-1/TRBV3-2 CASGRTGGHNEQFF
TRBJ1-6 TRBV21-1 CASSKRVRDYSPLHF
TRBJ2-3 TRBV18 CASSLTTSGGAPDTQYF
TRBJ2-1 TRBV4-3 CASSQFPKGGAYNEQFF
TRBJ1-2 TRBV7-9 CASSLAGGEYYGYTF
TRBJ1-1 TRBV19 CASSIGAGAQYTEAFF
TRBJ1-2 TRBV25-1 CASTWTGDYGYTF
TRBJ2-7 TRBV7-8 CASSSRSYEQYF
TRBJ2-5 TRBV9 CASSGSGGQETQYF
TRBJ1-1 TRBV18 CASSPRREDTEAFF
TRBJ1-4 TRBV25-1 CASRDRANEKLFF